The source of this T cell receptor (beta chain) is a study of tumor-infiltrating lymphocytes in primary liver carcinoma. Background on the study: All patients had surgically resected primary liver carcinoma. The study included patients who were men and women aged 30 to 69 years.

CDR3 length equals 13 residues. Germline CDR1 is SGHRS and CDR2 is YFSETQ. Total RNA amounting to roughly 450 ng was the source from which TCR beta cDNA was made with a constant-region primer. Libraries for TCR beta were built through three nested multiplex PCR rounds, which together made up a slightly modified ARM-PCR procedure. TRBV1-TRBV30 forward primers paired with a C-beta reverse primer drove the first two PCR rounds, about 10 cycles each. One entry per CDR3 protein results from TCRdb running MiXCR on the multiplex PCR reads. Here the sample spans about 320,000 distinct CDR3 sequences, 65% being singletons. Extraction also yielded germline DNA, while blood RNA was obtained from unsorted whole blood. Peripheral blood, roughly 4.2 milliliters, was collected prior to surgery.

The sequence was collected from a man in his forties or fifties with primary liver carcinoma and hepatitis B virus infection. V usage is TRBV5-1 and J usage is TRBJ2-5; D is undetermined. The assigned J gene may be wrong: the sequence end matches TRBJ2-1 better. Sequencing was done on a sample of peripheral blood. CDR3 nucleotide sequence: TGCGCCAGCAGCATGGTCCCGTACAATGAGCAGTTCTTC. Translation: CASSMVPYNEQFF.